This T cell receptor beta chain is from a study of shared clonotypes between healthy human individuals. Study summary: Those who served as donors were two women and a few men between the ages of 18 and 49.

The study, taken as a whole, reports: Compared with clonotypes that all four donors shared, non-shared clonotypes had lower generation probabilities.

V was cut by 5 bases and J by 2 bases, with 12 bases left in between. CDR3 length: 15 amino acids. The germline CDR1 and CDR2 sequences are SGHTA and FQGNSA. A word on this clone: Its antigen is not known.

The healthy adult donors were HIV-negative and reported no recent acute infections or vaccinations. Genomic DNA of each subset was evenly split across several immunoSEQ plates. Sequencing used immunoSEQ multiplex PCR; TCRdb keeps in-frame clones, though not all of them. The sample has 300,000 to 400,000 clones, about 74% seen once; the top ten hold approximately 10%. This chain joins TRBV7-2 and TRBJ2-2; D not resolved. Sequenced sample: memory CD4+ T cells sorted from blood. The sample's subset: CD45RA-negative fraction. The receptor was isolated from a man in his thirties or forties in good health. The CDR3 is CASSPYAANTGELFF. The CDR3 coding sequence is TGTGCCAGCAGCCCCTATGCTGCAAACACCGGGGAGCTGTTTTTT. The variable domain in full, with the rest retrieved from reference TRBV7-2 and TRBJ2-2, is GAGVSQSPSNKVTEKGKDVELRCDPISGHTALYWYRQSLGQGLEFLIYFQGNSAPDKSGLPSDRFSAERTGGSVSTLTIQRTQQEDSAVYLCASSPYAANTGELFFGEGSRLTVL.